Listed here are 15 T cell receptor beta chains from one sample, sequenced in a study of cytomegalovirus exposure and HLA in healthy donors (dated by TCRdb to 2016 to 2017). Libraries were built with the immunoSEQ multiplex PCR assay. A mixture of 60 forward primers for TCR Vbeta segments and 13 reverse primers for TCR Jbeta segments was used in the multiplex PCR. This is the immuneACCESS table as TCRdb keeps it, with only in-frame sequences that have V and J called. A part of the clones is gone; compared with another copy, unresolved V genes explain less than half, and the rest is unexplained. This sample holds more than 60,000 clones; 75% to 80% were observed only once. 3.3% of the sample rests with the top ten. The specimen sequenced was PBMCs. The receptors come from a man between 18 and 35 years old in good health and CMV-seronegative.

This clone was seen more than once but under ten times. This chain joins TRBV4-3 and TRBJ2-3, with TRBD1 matching 7 bases. The ends lost 4 bases at V and 3 bases at J; junction bases unmatched: 4. This CDR3 comprises 14 residues. Germline CDR1 and CDR2: LGHNA and YSLEER. The CDR3 loop is CASSLGTATDTQYF. As DNA, the CDR3 is TGCGCCAGCAGCCTTGGGACAGCAACAGATACGCAGTATTTT.

This clone was picked up a small number of times. V is TRBV5-1 and J is TRBJ2-2; 7 positions match TRBD2. V lost 0 bases, J lost 0 bases, and 2 bases stayed unmatched. CDR1 SGHRS and CDR2 YFSETQ come from the germline V gene. This CDR3 has 16 residues. The CDR3 loop is CASSLGAGTNTGELFF. In nucleotides, the CDR3 is TGCGCCAGCAGCTTGGGAGCGGGGACGAACACCGGGGAGCTGTTTTTT.

CDR3 nucleotide sequence: TGCAGCGCTGGGACAGGGGGCAATGAAAAACTGTTTTTT. Translating gives CSAGTGGNEKLFF. V and J are TRBV29-1 and TRBJ1-4; 12 nucleotides line up with TRBD1. The CDR3 consists of 13 residues. The germline V gene has CDR1 SQVTM and CDR2 ANQGSEA. V shed 7 bases and J 5 bases; nucleotides not matched to a gene: 2.

The chain has TRBV27 and TRBJ2-7; weak D call: TRBD1 (6 bases). CDR1 is MNHEY and CDR2 is SMNVEV in the germline V gene (reference sequence). This CDR3 contains 15 residues. V dropped 2 bases and J dropped 0 bases, with 11 bases sitting between them. The CDR3 nucleotides are TGTGCCAGCAGTTTAAGGCCAGGGGTCTCCTACGAGCAGTACTTC. Translating gives CASSLRPGVSYEQYF.

The chain links TRBV25-1 to TRBJ1-2, with D maybe TRBD1 (5 bases). CDR3 length equals 13 residues. Germline V gene lookup returns CDR1 MGHDK and CDR2 SYGVNS. V shed 5 bases and J shed 3 bases, with 10 bases lying between them. CDR3 residues: CASSMQGHYGYTF. The CDR3 bases are TGTGCCAGCAGTATGCAGGGCCACTATGGCTACACCTTC.

J is TRBJ2-5 and V is TRBV19, with 7 bases lining up with TRBD1. This CDR3 comprises 16 residues. Trimming cost V 2 bases and J 1 base; bases outside gene matches: 7. Germline V gene data show CDR1 as LNHDA and CDR2 as SQIVND (reference sequence). CDR3 protein: CASSIRRAGGQETQYF. CDR3 DNA sequence: TGTGCCAGTAGTATACGCAGGGCAGGGGGCCAAGAGACCCAGTACTTC.

The chain recombines TRBV5-4 with TRBJ2-5, with D tentatively TRBD2 (8 bases). In germline, CDR1 is SGHNT, CDR2 YYREEE (reference sequence). Trimming shortened V by 6 bases and J by 11 bases, and 20 bases separated the two germline ends. The CDR3 totals 13 residues. Here the CDR3 reads CASTGGDSRVQYF. As DNA, the CDR3 is TGTGCCAGCACCGGGGGGGACAGCCGAGTTCAGTACTTC.

The chain couples TRBV5-1 to TRBJ2-1; TRBD2 agrees at 10 bases. The CDR3 runs 15 residues. Germline trimming cut 1 base from V and 8 bases from J; bases unmatched to any gene: 6. In germline, CDR1 is SGHRS, CDR2 YFSETQ. Here the CDR3 DNA reads TGCGCCAGCAGCTTGCAGCGGGGGGGCGTCGATGAGCAGTTCTTC. It translates to CASSLQRGGVDEQFF.

This chain joins TRBV7-2 and TRBJ2-5, with D hard to call. The CDR3 spans 14 residues. V was shortened by 5 bases and J by 4 bases, with 14 bases between the two germline ends. Germline CDR1 SGHTA, CDR2 FQGNSA. In nucleotides, the CDR3 is TGTGCCAGCAGCCCCCGCCGGGTTCGAGAGACCCAGTACTTC. Translating it yields CASSPRRVRETQYF.

This clone was seen only once. This chain uses TRBV6-5 with TRBJ1-1, with D tentatively TRBD1 (6 bases). Germline CDR1 MNHEY, CDR2 SVGAGI. The CDR3 contains 15 residues. Trimming stripped 0 bases from V and 5 bases from J, with 13 bases between. CDR3 sequence: CASSYSGQGSTEAFF. CDR3 in DNA: TGTGCCAGCAGTTACTCGGGTCAGGGGAGTACTGAAGCTTTCTTT.

This clone was detected only once. The rearrangement joins TRBV2 to TRBJ1-5, with D perhaps TRBD1 (5 bases). The CDR3 sequence is 14 residues long. Deletions cut 4 bases from V and 0 bases from J, with 7 bases between. The germline gives CDR1 SNHLY, CDR2 FYNNEI. CDR3 in DNA: TGTGCCAGCAGTGGGACATATAGCAATCAGCCCCAGCATTTT. Its protein product is CASSGTYSNQPQHF.

As DNA, the CDR3 is TGTGCCAGCAGTTCCCCGGGACTCCAAAGTTATGGCTACACCTTC. It specifies CASSSPGLQSYGYTF. The V and J genes are TRBV6-5 and TRBJ1-2; the D gene is possibly TRBD1 (5 bases). The CDR3 length is 15 residues. CDR1 is MNHEY, CDR2 SVGAGI, per germline. Trimming removed 4 bases at V and 5 bases at J, with 17 bases between.

This rearrangement joins TRBV11-2 to TRBJ1-2, with D possibly being TRBD1 (5 bases). The V end lost 3 bases, the J end lost 3 bases, and 8 bases lay between the germline ends. Looked up from germline, CDR1 is SGHAT and CDR2 is FQNNGV. This CDR3 is built from 13 residues. The CDR3 protein is CASSLDMDYGYTF. The DNA of the CDR3 is TGTGCCAGCAGCTTGGACATGGACTATGGCTACACCTTC.

This chain joins TRBV27 and TRBJ1-2; D not resolved. This CDR3 has 14 amino acids. Germline CDR1 and CDR2: MNHEY and SMNVEV (reference sequence). V dropped 0 bases and J dropped 0 bases, with 5 bases sitting between them. The CDR3 is CASSLSRANYGYTF. In DNA form, the CDR3 reads TGTGCCAGCAGTTTATCGCGGGCTAACTATGGCTACACCTTC.

A word on this clone: Within the sample, other DNA sequences also encode this same CDR3. CDR3 DNA: TGTGCCAGTAGTAACCCCCCCGGATCCAGACAGGCGCTCAAACAGCCCCAGCATTTT. As protein: CASSNPPGSRQALKQPQHF. The chain uses TRBV19 and TRBJ1-5, with a tentative D call TRBD1 (6 bases). Per the germline V gene, CDR1 is LNHDA and CDR2 is SQIVND (reference sequence). The CDR3 has 19 amino acids. The germline V and J ends were trimmed by 4 bases and 7 bases, with 29 bases remaining between them. The whole variable domain, remainder taken from reference TRBV19 and TRBJ1-5, is DGGITQSPKYLFRKEGQNVTLSCEQNLNHDAMYWYRQDPGQGLRLIYYSQIVNDFQKGDIAEGYSVSREKKESFPLTVTSAQKNPTAFYLCASSNPPGSRQALKQPQHFGDGTRLSIL.